The rows below give T cell receptor beta chains drawn from one sample of a study of identical twins. TCRdb processed the 5' RACE reads anew with MiXCR; each CDR3 protein has one entry. The sample has approximately 600,000 distinct CDR3 sequences, 9% to 10% seen once. These same records also appear under a second study, on yellow fever vaccine responses in identical twins.

Sequencing used PBMCs. These receptors all stem from a young woman in good health. CDR3s include the opening cysteine and the closing phenylalanine or tryptophan. D genes are given only for firm matches. The size entry is marked missing in some rows and otherwise reads once, few, many or a size class.

CDR3 length	D gene	clone size	J gene	V gene	CDR3 DNA	CDR3 protein
16	NA	NA	TRBJ1-1	TRBV9	TGTGCCAGCAGCGTACCTCAAGGAAGGGGGAACACTGAAGCTTTCTTT	CASSVPQGRGNTEAFF
15	TRBD2	few	TRBJ2-1	TRBV27	TGTGCCAGCAGTTTATCGTCGGGAGGTACGGATGAGCAGTTCTTC	CASSLSSGGTDEQFF
16	NA	NA	TRBJ2-1	TRBV5-1	TGCGCCAGCAGCTCGTTCGGAGGGGTGAAAAACAATGAGCAGTTCTTC	CASSSFGGVKNNEQFF
14	NA	many	TRBJ2-1	TRBV27	TGTGCCAGCAGTTTATTGACCCCTTACAATGAGCAGTTCTTC	CASSLLTPYNEQFF
17	NA	NA	TRBJ2-3	TRBV6-5	TGTGCCAGCAGTTACTCGAGTAAATTTGCGAGCACAGATACGCAGTATTTT	CASSYSSKFASTDTQYF
18	TRBD2	NA	TRBJ2-7	TRBV19	TGTGCCAGTAGTATAAGCTTACTAGCGGGAGGATCTGTCTACGAGCAGTACTTC	CASSISLLAGGSVYEQYF
15	NA	few	TRBJ2-3	TRBV5-1	TGCGCCAGCAGCTTGCGGATGGCTAGCACAGATACGCAGTATTTT	CASSLRMASTDTQYF
14	NA	many	TRBJ2-2	TRBV27	TGTGCCAGCAGTTCCCGGACTATCCCCGGGGAGCTGTTTTTT	CASSSRTIPGELFF
22	NA	NA	TRBJ2-2	TRBV21-1	TGTGCCAGCAGCAAAGGAGCCCTCCGACTAGCGGGAGGGACTACGAACACCGGGGAGCTGTTTTTT	CASSKGALRLAGGTTNTGELFF
16	TRBD2	NA	TRBJ2-2	TRBV30	TGTGCCTGGAACGTACTAGCGGGACCTGGGGCCGGGGAGCTGTTTTTT	CAWNVLAGPGAGELFF
15	NA	few	TRBJ2-7	TRBV15	TGTGCCACCAGCAGCCCTGTGGCTTTAACCTACGAGCAGTACTTC	CATSSPVALTYEQYF
12	NA	few	TRBJ2-6	TRBV15	TGTGCCACCAGCAGGAGCCCCAACGTCCTGACTTTC	CATSRSPNVLTF
16	NA	NA	TRBJ2-5	TRBV14	TGTGCCAGCAGCGGGGGGACAGAAGTCTTCCAAGAGACCCAGTACTTC	CASSGGTEVFQETQYF
14	NA	many	TRBJ2-1	TRBV29-1	TGCAGCGTTGAAGATAAGGCCGGCTACAATAAGCAGTTCTTC	CSVEDKAGYNKQFF
18	TRBD2	many	TRBJ2-1	TRBV20-1	TGCAGTGAGGGGCAATTTAGTAGCGGGAGGGTTGGGTCCAATGAGCAGTTCTTC	CSEGQFSSGRVGSNEQFF
13	TRBD1	NA	TRBJ2-7	TRBV20-1	TGCAGTGCTAGAGGGGGGACAGCCTACGAGCAGTACTTC	CSARGGTAYEQYF
10	TRBD2	NA	TRBJ2-1	TRBV2	TGTGCCAGCGGCCGGGACTACCAGTTCTTC	CASGRDYQFF
12	TRBD1	few	TRBJ2-5	TRBV10-3	TGTGCCGTTGGACAGGGTATGGAGACCCAGTACTTC	CAVGQGMETQYF
11	NA	NA	TRBJ1-1	TRBV24-1	TGTGCCGTAAAGGGGGGGACTGAAGCTTTCTTT	CAVKGGTEAFF
15	TRBD1	few	TRBJ1-1	TRBV20-1	TGCAGTGCTAGCACCCTACAGGGGCGCGTTGACGAAGCTTTCTTT	CSASTLQGRVDEAFF
15	NA	NA	TRBJ2-7	TRBV28	TGTGCCAGCAGTTTTACCATCCAGGGTGTCCACGAGCAGTACTTC	CASSFTIQGVHEQYF
12	TRBD1	NA	TRBJ2-7	TRBV28	TGTGCCAGCAGTCACGACAGGGACGAGCAGTACTTC	CASSHDRDEQYF
16	TRBD2	many	TRBJ2-1	TRBV25-1	TGTGCCAGCAGTGAATATGGGGGACTAAGGTACGATGAGCAGTTCTTC	CASSEYGGLRYDEQFF
15	NA	many	TRBJ1-4	TRBV3-1	TGTGCCAGCAGCCAAGATAGCGGCCCTAATGAAAAACTGTTTTTT	CASSQDSGPNEKLFF
17	NA	few	TRBJ2-2	TRBV14	TGTGCCAGCAGCCCGTCGGAGGGGAGGCGGTACACCGGGGAGCTGTTTTTT	CASSPSEGRRYTGELFF